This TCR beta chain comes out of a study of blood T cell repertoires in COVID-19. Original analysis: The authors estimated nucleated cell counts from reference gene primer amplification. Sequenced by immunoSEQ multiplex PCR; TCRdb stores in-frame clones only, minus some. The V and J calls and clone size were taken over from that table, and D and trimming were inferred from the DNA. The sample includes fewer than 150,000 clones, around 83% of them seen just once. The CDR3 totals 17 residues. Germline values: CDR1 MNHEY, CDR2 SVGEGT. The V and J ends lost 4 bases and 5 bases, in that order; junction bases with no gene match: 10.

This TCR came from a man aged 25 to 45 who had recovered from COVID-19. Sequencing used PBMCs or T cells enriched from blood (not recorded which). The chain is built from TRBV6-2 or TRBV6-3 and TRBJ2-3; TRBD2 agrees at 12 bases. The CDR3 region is CASSFYSSGGAGDTQYF. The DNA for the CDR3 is TGTGCCAGCAGTTTCTACTCTAGCGGGGGGGCGGGAGATACGCAGTATTTT.